Following are 2 T cell receptor beta chains from one sample sequenced in a study of cytomegalovirus exposure and HLA in healthy donors. Primers: 60 Vbeta forward and 13 Jbeta reverse. Measured with immunoSEQ multiplex PCR; TCRdb has only the in-frame clones, and not every one. The repertoire holds about 130,000 clones, with 79% as singletons. Sequences were obtained from PBMCs. All receptors derive from a man aged 35 to 55 in good health and CMV-seropositive.

The chain employs TRBV10-3 and TRBJ1-2; 10 bases align to TRBD1. Germline V gene sequence: CDR1 ENHRY, CDR2 SYGVKD. Trimming took 6 bases from V and 2 from J; bases not matched to a gene: 3. This CDR3 contains 14 residues. The CDR3 DNA reads TGTGCCATCAGGGGGGGACAGGGGAACTATGGCTACACCTTC. Residues: CAIRGGQGNYGYTF.

The chain couples TRBV18 to TRBJ1-4; D gene ambiguous. The germline CDR1 and CDR2 sequences are KGHSH and LQKENI. Trimming removed 6 bases from V and 0 bases from J, with 11 bases in between. The CDR3 has 15 amino acids. The CDR3 loop reads CASSYSTTTNEKLFF. The DNA for the CDR3 is TGTGCCAGCTCCTATAGCACCACAACTAATGAAAAACTGTTTTTT.